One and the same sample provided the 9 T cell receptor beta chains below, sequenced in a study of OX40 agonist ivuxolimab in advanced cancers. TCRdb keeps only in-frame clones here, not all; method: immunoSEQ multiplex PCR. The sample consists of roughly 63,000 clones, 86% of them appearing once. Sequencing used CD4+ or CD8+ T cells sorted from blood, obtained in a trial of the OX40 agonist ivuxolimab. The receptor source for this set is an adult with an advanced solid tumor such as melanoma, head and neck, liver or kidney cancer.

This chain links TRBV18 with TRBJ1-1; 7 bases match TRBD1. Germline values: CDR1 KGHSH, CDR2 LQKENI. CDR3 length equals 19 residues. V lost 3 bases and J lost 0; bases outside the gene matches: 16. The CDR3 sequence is CASSPFLWQGETLNTEAFF. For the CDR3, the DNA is TGTGCCAGCTCACCGTTTTTGTGGCAGGGGGAAACCTTGAACACTGAAGCTTTCTTT.

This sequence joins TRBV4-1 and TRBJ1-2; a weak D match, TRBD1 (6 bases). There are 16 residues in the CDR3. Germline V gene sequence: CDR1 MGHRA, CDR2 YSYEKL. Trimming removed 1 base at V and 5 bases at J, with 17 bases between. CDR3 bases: TGCGCCAGCAGCCAAGTAATTCCCTACAGGGAATATGGCTACACCTTC. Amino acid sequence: CASSQVIPYREYGYTF.

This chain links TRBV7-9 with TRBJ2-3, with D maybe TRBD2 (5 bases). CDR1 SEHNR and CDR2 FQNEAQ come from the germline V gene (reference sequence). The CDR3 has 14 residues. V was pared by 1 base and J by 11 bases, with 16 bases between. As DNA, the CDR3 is TGTGCCAGCAGCTTAGAGGTGCGCGGGTTTGGGCAGTATTTT. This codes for CASSLEVRGFGQYF.

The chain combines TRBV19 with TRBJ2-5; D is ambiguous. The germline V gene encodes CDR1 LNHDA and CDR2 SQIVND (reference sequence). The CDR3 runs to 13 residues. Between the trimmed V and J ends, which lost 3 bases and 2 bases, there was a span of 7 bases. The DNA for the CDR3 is TGTGCCAGTAGTATGTCTGGGCAAGAGACCCAGTACTTC. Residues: CASSMSGQETQYF.

Here the CDR3 DNA reads TGTGCCAGCAGTTGGGACAGTTGGGCTTCAACGGAAAAACTGTTTTTT. Amino acids: CASSWDSWASTEKLFF. This chain connects TRBV11-3 to TRBJ1-4; 7 nucleotides match TRBD1. Germline CDR1 reads SGHNT; CDR2 reads YENEEA. Trimming cost V 6 bases and J 8 bases; bases outside gene matches: 15. The CDR3 has 16 residues.

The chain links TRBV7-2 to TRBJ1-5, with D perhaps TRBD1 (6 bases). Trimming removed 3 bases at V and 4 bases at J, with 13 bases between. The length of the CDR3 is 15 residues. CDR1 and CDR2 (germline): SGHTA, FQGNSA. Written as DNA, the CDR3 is TGTGCCAGCAGCTTGCTAGGACAGTTAAATCAGCCCCAGCATTTT. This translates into CASSLLGQLNQPQHF.

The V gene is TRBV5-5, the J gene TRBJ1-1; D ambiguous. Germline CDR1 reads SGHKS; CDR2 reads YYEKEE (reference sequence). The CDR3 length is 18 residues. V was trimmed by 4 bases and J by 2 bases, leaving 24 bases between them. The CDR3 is CASSSLSAFRAVNTEAFF. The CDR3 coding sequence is TGTGCCAGCAGCAGCTTATCTGCCTTCCGAGCGGTTAACACTGAAGCTTTCTTT.

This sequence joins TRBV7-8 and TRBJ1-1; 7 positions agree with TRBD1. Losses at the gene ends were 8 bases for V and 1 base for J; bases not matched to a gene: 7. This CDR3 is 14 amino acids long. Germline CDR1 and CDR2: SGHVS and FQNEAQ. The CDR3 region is CASLPGDRNTEAFF. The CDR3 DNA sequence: TGTGCCAGCCTCCCGGGGGACAGGAACACTGAAGCTTTCTTT.

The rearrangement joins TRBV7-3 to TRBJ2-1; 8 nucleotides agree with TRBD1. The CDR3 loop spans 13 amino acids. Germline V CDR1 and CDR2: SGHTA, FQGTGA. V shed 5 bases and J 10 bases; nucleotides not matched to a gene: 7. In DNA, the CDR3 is TGTGCCAGCAGCCCAAGGACAGGGTACGAGCAGTTCTTC. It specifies CASSPRTGYEQFF.